The entry that follows covers one TCR beta chain sequence. This entry is derived from a study of Ad26.COV2.S vaccination and SARS-CoV-2 variants. The treatment here: approximately 18 received Ad26.COV2.S at low or high dose, single or two shots; several received placebo; per-sample allocation not given. Collection of samples fell on day 63 after the first vaccine or placebo injection. CDR1 and CDR2 from the germline V gene are SGDLS and YYNGEE. Trimming at V came to 1 base and at J to 8 bases, leaving 9 bases not matched to a gene. The CDR3 length is 15 residues. Produced via immunoSEQ multiplex PCR; TCRdb's table is partial and in-frame only. The sample includes 410,000 or so clones, about nine tenths of them seen just once.

The chain uses TRBV9 and TRBJ2-1; 7 positions match TRBD1. The sequence came from a person between 18 and 65 years old who received the Ad26.COV2.S COVID-19 vaccine or a placebo. This sample comprised peripheral blood, obtained in a trial of Ad26.COV2.S vaccine versus placebo. The CDR3 DNA follows: TGTGCCAGCAGCGTAACTAGTGACAGGGCCCATGAGCAGTTCTTC. Its protein is CASSVTSDRAHEQFF.